What follows is one TCR beta chain and its context. Its specificity is not known. The entry originates in a study of blood T cells in healthy people across ages. Points from the study as a whole: Samples with more naive T cells showed higher observed beta diversity.

A sample-barcoded 5' primer and a J-beta primer mix were used in a second PCR of roughly 6 to 11 cycles. Paired-end reads containing CDR3 totaled no fewer than 3 million for each sample. TCRdb redid the calling of the 5' RACE reads with MiXCR, one entry per CDR3 protein. The profile covers 800,000 to 1,300,000 distinct CDR3 sequences, with around 27% appearing a single time and less than 0.75% taken by the ten largest. The CDR3 extends over 16 amino acids. Germline CDR1 reads SQVTM; CDR2 reads ANQGSEA. V was pared by 4 bases and J by 2 bases, with 9 bases of the junction left unmatched. These sequences were also reported in another study, on T cells of mothers and their children. That paper notes: A second PCR was performed with the M1S primer. This primer added sample barcodes and 2-4 random nucleotides.

The chain combines TRBV29-1 with TRBJ2-3; 10 bases are shared with TRBD2. This TCR came from a girl aged 2 to 10 in good health. Sequencing was done on a sample of blood. The CDR3 protein is CSVAGYSGGYTDTQYF. CDR3 bases: TGCAGCGTTGCAGGCTATAGCGGGGGGTACACAGATACGCAGTATTTT.